One sample yielded the 19 T cell receptor beta chains listed below, sequenced in a study of blood T cell repertoires in COVID-19. The assay was immunoSEQ multiplex PCR, and TCRdb's table has in-frame clones only and misses some. The sample holds fewer than 500,000 clones, 80% to 90% seen once. The specimen was peripheral blood. The receptors were gathered from a woman aged 25-40 years with acute or convalescent COVID-19.

This rearrangement joins TRBV6-5 to TRBJ1-4, with 7 bases aligning to TRBD1. V trimming: 6 bases; J trimming: 6 bases; junction bases outside the gene matches: 10. Looked up from germline, CDR1 is MNHEY and CDR2 is SVGAGI. The length of the CDR3 is 15 residues. CDR3 residues: CASSRQGTVYEKLFF. The CDR3 nucleotides are TGTGCCAGCAGCCGTCAAGGGACAGTCTATGAAAAACTGTTTTTT.

DNA for the CDR3: TGTGCCAGCAGCCACGGGACATCCCCGGGGGAGCAGTTCTTC. Translation: CASSHGTSPGEQFF. The genes are TRBV5-4 and TRBJ2-1; weak D call: TRBD1 (6 bases). This CDR3 has 14 amino acids. The V end lost 4 bases, the J end lost 10 bases, and 18 bases lay between the germline ends. In germline, CDR1 is SGHNT, CDR2 YYREEE (reference sequence).

The CDR3 DNA is TGTGCCTGGAGTACTAAAACACGGGGGAAAGTAGCGAAAGAGACCCAGTACTTC. Amino acid sequence: CAWSTKTRGKVAKETQYF. The chain is built from TRBV30 and TRBJ2-5, with a possible D match to TRBD2 (6 bases). The CDR3 has 18 amino acids. Trimming removed 2 bases from V and 3 bases from J, with 25 bases in between. CDR1 and CDR2 (germline): GTSNPN, SVGIG (reference sequence).

CDR3 residues: CSVDTSGVPGGEQFF. DNA for the CDR3: TGCAGCGTTGACACTAGCGGGGTCCCCGGCGGTGAGCAGTTCTTC. The J gene is TRBJ2-1, the V gene TRBV29-1; 10 nucleotides line up with TRBD2. Germline lookup yields CDR1 SQVTM and CDR2 ANQGSEA. V was clipped by 3 bases and J by 9 bases; unmatched bases: 11. CDR3 length: 15 amino acids.

V and J are TRBV15 and TRBJ1-6; D gene unclear. The CDR3 extends over 14 amino acids. V lost 8 bases and J lost 6, with 14 bases in between. Germline loops: CDR1 LNHNV, CDR2 YYDKDF (reference sequence). CDR3 bases: TGTGCCACCTCCTACCTCTTAACTAATTCACCCCTCCACTTT. Its protein product is CATSYLLTNSPLHF.

This rearrangement joins TRBV3-1 (or the pseudogene TRBV3-2) to TRBJ1-3; D gene unclear. With 5 bases removed from V and 5 bases from J, the gap between germline ends came to 19 bases. CDR3 length: 16 residues. Looked up from germline, CDR1 is LGHDT and CDR2 is YNNKEL (reference sequence). The CDR3 spells CASSKKWWRERNTIYF. The CDR3 region has the DNA TGTGCCAGCAGCAAGAAATGGTGGCGGGAAAGAAACACCATATATTTT.

This clone was counted between two and nine times. V is TRBV6-2 or TRBV6-3 and J is TRBJ1-1; D uncertain. Germline lookup yields CDR1 MNHEY and CDR2 SVGEGT. CDR3 length: 14 residues. Trimming took 6 bases from V and 6 from J, leaving 17 bases between them. CDR3 residues: CASSQLELNSEAFF. For the CDR3, the DNA is TGTGCCAGCAGCCAGCTCGAGCTTAACTCTGAAGCTTTCTTT.

The chain combines TRBV28 with TRBJ1-4; D gene ambiguous. Germline loops: CDR1 MDHEN, CDR2 SYDVKM. This CDR3 is built from 15 residues. Deletions cut 6 bases from V and 5 bases from J, with 16 bases between. The CDR3 loop is CASSWALGRNEKLFF. CDR3 DNA: TGTGCCAGCAGCTGGGCCTTAGGGAGAAATGAAAAACTGTTTTTT.

The chain combines TRBV5-4 with TRBJ2-2; 9 nucleotides agree with TRBD1. This CDR3 spans 15 amino acids. The germline V gene has CDR1 SGHNT and CDR2 YYREEE (reference sequence). V gave up 2 bases and J gave up 6 bases; unmatched junction bases: 5. The CDR3 is CASSLQGARAGELFF. The CDR3 DNA follows: TGTGCCAGCAGCTTACAGGGGGCGCGGGCCGGGGAGCTGTTTTTT.

The CDR3 sequence is CASSWETGEKLFF. In DNA form, the CDR3 reads TGTGCCAGCAGCTGGGAGACCGGTGAAAAACTGTTTTTT. V gene TRBV5-4 combines with J gene TRBJ1-4, with D hard to call. Germline CDR1 reads SGHNT; CDR2 reads YYREEE (reference sequence). The germline V and J ends were trimmed by 3 bases and 7 bases, with 10 bases remaining between them. This CDR3 has 13 amino acids.

V usage is TRBV24-1 and J usage is TRBJ2-5, with 13 bases fitting TRBD2. Trimming cost V 3 bases and J 3 bases; bases outside gene matches: 12. CDR3 size: 19 residues. Germline lookup yields CDR1 KGHDR and CDR2 SFDVKD. DNA for the CDR3: TGTGCCACCAGTGATCGTTGGACTAGCGGGGGCCCGGCTGAAGAGACCCAGTACTTC. It specifies CATSDRWTSGGPAEETQYF.

The chain couples TRBV30 to TRBJ1-6, with 8 positions matching TRBD1. V lost 8 bases and J lost 10; bases outside the gene matches: 7. The CDR3 length is 12 residues. CDR1 is GTSNPN and CDR2 is SVGIG in the germline V gene (reference sequence). CDR3 DNA: TGTGCCGCCCGGACAGGGCAGTCACCCCTCCACTTT. Translated, it gives CAARTGQSPLHF.

This chain connects TRBV28 to TRBJ1-3, with D possibly matching TRBD1 (6 bases). Trimming removed 9 bases at V and 6 bases at J, with 15 bases between. Looked up from germline, CDR1 is MDHEN and CDR2 is SYDVKM. There are 13 residues in the CDR3. In DNA, the CDR3 is TGTGCCAGTCGATCGACAGGTGAAAACACCATATATTTT. This translates into CASRSTGENTIYF.

CDR3 coding DNA: TGCGCCAGCAGCCGGACAGGGACAGAGACCCAGTACTTC. Translating gives CASSRTGTETQYF. The chain employs TRBV4-1 and TRBJ2-5; TRBD1 matches at 8 bases. CDR1 is MGHRA, CDR2 YSYEKL, per germline. Losses at the gene ends were 4 bases for V and 4 bases for J; bases not matched to a gene: 2. The CDR3 spans 13 residues.

The CDR3 DNA reads TGTGCCAGCAGCCCAAAGCCGGGACAGCAAGCTTTCTTT. This translates into CASSPKPGQQAFF. The V call is TRBV9, the J call TRBJ1-1, with TRBD1 identical over 7 bases. CDR1 and CDR2 (germline): SGDLS, YYNGEE. The CDR3 extends over 13 amino acids. The V gene end was trimmed by 4 bases and the J gene end by 9 bases; junction bases not matched to a gene: 9. Full variable domain (rest looked up from reference TRBV9 and TRBJ1-1): DSGVTQTPKHLITATGQRVTLRCSPRSGDLSVYWYQQSLDQGLQFLIQYYNGEERAKGNILERFSAQQFPDLHSELNLSSLELGDSALYFCASSPKPGQQAFFGQGTRLTVV.

The rearrangement links TRBV3-1 (or the pseudogene TRBV3-2) to TRBJ2-2, with 10 bases fitting TRBD1. The ends lost 5 bases at V and 6 bases at J; junction bases unmatched: 9. This CDR3 has 16 residues. Germline V gene data show CDR1 as LGHDT and CDR2 as YNNKEL (reference sequence). Here the CDR3 reads CASSAWLGQGSGELFF. DNA for the CDR3: TGTGCCAGCAGCGCCTGGCTGGGACAGGGGTCCGGGGAGCTGTTTTTT.

This clone was observed a few times. This rearrangement joins TRBV6-4 to TRBJ1-2; 12 nucleotides line up with TRBD1. The ends lost 4 bases at V and 7 bases at J; junction bases unmatched: 4. Per germline, CDR1 MRHNA and CDR2 SNTAGT. This CDR3 is 14 amino acids long. The CDR3 is CASSAGTGGSGYTF. The CDR3 DNA follows: TGTGCCAGCAGTGCCGGGACAGGGGGCTCTGGCTACACCTTC.

V and J are TRBV14 and TRBJ2-1; a weak D match, TRBD1 (6 bases). The CDR3 covers 11 residues. Looked up from germline, CDR1 is SGHDN and CDR2 is FVKESK. V lost 5 bases to trimming and J lost 15 bases, with 14 bases between them. CDR3 DNA sequence: TGTGCCAGCAGCAACACAGGGATCTGGTTCTTC. It specifies CASSNTGIWFF.

The chain recombines TRBV7-9 with TRBJ2-3, with 7 bases that match TRBD2. Germline lookup yields CDR1 SEHNR and CDR2 FQNEAQ (reference sequence). The length of the CDR3 is 14 residues. V lost 0 bases to trimming and J lost 8 bases; unmatched junction nucleotides: 5. CDR3 amino acids: CASSLARGTSTQYF. The CDR3 nucleotides read TGTGCCAGCAGCTTAGCGCGGGGGACTTCTACGCAGTATTTT.